This T cell receptor (beta chain) was recovered during a study of shared clonotypes between healthy human individuals. Every subset had its genomic DNA shared out evenly among several immunoSEQ plates. Produced via immunoSEQ multiplex PCR; TCRdb's table is partial and in-frame only. The data contain around 510,000 clones, around 95% of them singletons. The length of the CDR3 is 14 residues. V lost 3 bases, J lost 3 bases, and 9 bases lay in between. Germline V lookup: CDR1 KGHSH, CDR2 LQKENI. V usage is TRBV18 and J usage is TRBJ1-5; D perhaps matches TRBD1 (5 bases). This TCR was sampled from a woman aged 25 to 39 in good health. The source material was naive CD4+ T cells sorted from blood. Subset here: CD45RA+ positively selected. The CDR3 spells CASSPDILNQPQHF. DNA for the CDR3: TGTGCCAGCTCACCGGACATCCTCAATCAGCCCCAGCATTTT.